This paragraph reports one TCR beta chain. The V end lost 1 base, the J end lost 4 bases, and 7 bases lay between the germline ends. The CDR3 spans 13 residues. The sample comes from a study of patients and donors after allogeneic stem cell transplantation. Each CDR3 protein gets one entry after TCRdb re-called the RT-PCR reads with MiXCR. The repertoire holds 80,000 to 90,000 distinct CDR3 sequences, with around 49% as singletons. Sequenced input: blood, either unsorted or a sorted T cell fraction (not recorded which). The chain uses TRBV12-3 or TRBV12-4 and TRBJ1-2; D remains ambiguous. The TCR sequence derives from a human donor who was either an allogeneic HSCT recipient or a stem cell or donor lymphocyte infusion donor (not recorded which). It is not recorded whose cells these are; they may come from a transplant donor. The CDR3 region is CASSLVPGYGYTF. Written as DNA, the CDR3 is TGTGCCAGCAGTTTAGTTCCCGGCTATGGCTACACCTTC.